A single sample gave rise to the 26 T cell receptor beta chains below, sequenced in a study of OX40 agonist ivuxolimab in advanced cancers. Profiling relied on immunoSEQ multiplex PCR, and the TCRdb table lists in-frame clones only, not all of them. Of some 50,000 clones in the sample, about 90% were seen once. Specimen: CD4+ or CD8+ T cells sorted from blood, collected in a trial of the OX40 agonist ivuxolimab. The receptors originated from an adult with an advanced solid tumor such as melanoma, head and neck, liver or kidney cancer.

V gene TRBV2 combines with J gene TRBJ1-2, with 10 nucleotides matching TRBD1. CDR1 is SNHLY and CDR2 is FYNNEI in the germline V gene. This CDR3 contains 14 residues. The V segment lost 6 bases and the J segment 4 bases; nucleotides outside the gene matches: 5. CDR3 DNA sequence: TGTGCCAGCAGACCGGGACAGGGGCTCTATGGCTACACCTTC. Residues: CASRPGQGLYGYTF.

The CDR3 DNA reads TGTGCCAGCGGACAGGGGGCCCCCGGGGAGCTGTTTTTT. This encodes CASGQGAPGELFF. The rearrangement joins TRBV6-6 to TRBJ2-2; 11 nucleotides agree with TRBD1. J was trimmed by 6 bases and V by 8 bases; bases with no gene match: 2. The CDR3 covers 13 residues. The germline CDR1 and CDR2 sequences are MNHNY and SVGAGI (reference sequence).

V and J are TRBV7-9 and TRBJ1-1, with D possibly matching TRBD1 (6 bases). V was shortened by 0 bases and J by 0 bases, with 14 bases between the two germline ends. Per the germline V gene, CDR1 is SEHNR and CDR2 is FQNEAQ (reference sequence). CDR3 length: 17 residues. The CDR3 here is CASSLARGTTMNTEAFF. CDR3 DNA: TGTGCCAGCAGCTTAGCGCGTGGGACAACCATGAACACTGAAGCTTTCTTT.

The chain employs TRBV11-3 and TRBJ2-1; 7 bases are a match to TRBD2. This CDR3 contains 15 residues. Unmatched junction bases numbered 9, after V lost 3 bases and J lost 7 bases. Germline V gene data show CDR1 as SGHNT and CDR2 as YENEEA. This CDR3 reads CASSFYGEGGNEQFF. In DNA form, the CDR3 reads TGTGCCAGCAGCTTCTACGGGGAGGGAGGGAATGAGCAGTTCTTC.

This chain uses TRBV7-2 with TRBJ2-2; D gene unclear. The CDR3 is made up of 15 amino acids. With 2 bases removed from V and 7 bases from J, the gap between germline ends came to 14 bases. Germline loops: CDR1 SGHTA, CDR2 FQGNSA. This chain's CDR3 is CASSLIQGLGGELFF. CDR3 coding DNA: TGTGCCAGCAGCTTAATTCAAGGCCTAGGCGGGGAGCTGTTTTTT.

About this clone itself: Mismatch with germline at one junction end may stem from a read error. The V call is TRBV7-2, the J call TRBJ2-3; 13 bases align to TRBD2. The length of the CDR3 is 14 residues. In germline, CDR1 is SGHTA, CDR2 FQGNSA. The chain's CDR3 is CASSFGTSGNTRYF. CDR3 DNA sequence: TGTGCCAGCAGCTTCGGGACTAGCGGGAATACGCGGTATTTT. The whole variable domain, filled in from reference TRBV7-2 and TRBJ2-3, reads GAGVSQSPSNKVTEKGKDVELRCDPISGHTALYWYRQSLGQGLEFLIYFQGNSAPDKSGLPSDRFSAERTGGSVSTLTIQRTQQEDSAVYLCASSFGTSGNTRYFGPGTRLTVL.

This clone was observed once. V is TRBV5-1 and J is TRBJ2-1, with TRBD2 identical over 13 bases. V gave up 1 base and J gave up 0 bases; unmatched junction bases: 7. Germline lookup yields CDR1 SGHRS and CDR2 YFSETQ. The CDR3 loop spans 19 amino acids. The CDR3 reads CASSLQGLAGLNSYNEQFF. CDR3 DNA: TGCGCCAGCAGCTTGCAGGGACTAGCGGGACTTAACTCCTACAATGAGCAGTTCTTC.

On this clone itself: The junction does not match germline at one end; this may be a read error. This chain connects TRBV5-1 to TRBJ1-4; the D gene is possibly TRBD1 (5 bases). The CDR3 runs to 13 residues. In germline, CDR1 is SGHRS, CDR2 YFSETQ. The CDR3 protein is CASSLGDNEKLFF. In nucleotides, the CDR3 is TGTGCCAGCAGCTTGGGGGATAATGAAAAACTGTTTTTT.

This clone has a single count. The chain has TRBV28 and TRBJ2-5, with D tentatively TRBD1 (5 bases). Trimming took 6 bases from V and 8 from J, leaving 16 bases between them. Per the germline V gene, CDR1 is MDHEN and CDR2 is SYDVKM. The CDR3 contains 13 residues. The CDR3 loop is CASRDTLLKTQYF. The CDR3 DNA follows: TGTGCCAGCAGGGACACCCTGTTAAAAACCCAGTACTTC.

This chain connects TRBV5-1 to TRBJ1-1; D remains unclear. CDR1 is SGHRS, CDR2 YFSETQ, per germline. The CDR3 contains 14 residues. With 0 bases removed from V and 0 bases from J, the gap between germline ends came to 6 bases. The CDR3: CASSLAVVNTEAFF. CDR3 nucleotides: TGCGCCAGCAGCTTGGCCGTCGTGAACACTGAAGCTTTCTTT.

The CDR3: CASSEVAGGTGELFF. CDR3 nucleotide sequence: TGTGCCAGCAGTGAGGTAGCGGGAGGGACCGGGGAGCTGTTTTTT. The chain combines TRBV2 with TRBJ2-2, with TRBD2 identical over 11 bases. Germline assignment: CDR1 SNHLY and CDR2 FYNNEI. Trimming took 3 bases from V and 5 from J; bases not matched to a gene: 2. The CDR3 sequence is 15 residues long. The full variable domain, rest sourced from reference TRBV2 and TRBJ2-2, is EPEVTQTPSHQVTQMGQEVILRCVPISNHLYFYWYRQILGQKVEFLVSFYNNEISEKSEIFDDQFSVERPDGSNFTLKIRSTKLEDSAMYFCASSEVAGGTGELFFGEGSRLTVL.

This clone was counted between two and nine times. CDR3 sequence: CASSLFNEQFF. The CDR3 DNA reads as TGTGCCAGCAGCTTGTTCAATGAGCAGTTCTTC. The V gene is TRBV7-6, the J gene TRBJ2-1; D not certain. Trimming took 3 bases from V and 6 from J, leaving 3 bases between them. The germline CDR1 and CDR2 sequences are SGHVS and FNYEAQ. This CDR3 contains 11 residues.

This clone was recorded a few times. This sequence joins TRBV6-1 and TRBJ2-1; a weak D match, TRBD1 (6 bases). With 4 bases removed from V and 0 bases from J, the gap between germline ends came to 13 bases. The CDR3 covers 16 residues. The germline V gene has CDR1 MNHNS and CDR2 SASEGT. CDR3 DNA: TGTGCCAGCAGTGCGCGACAGGAGAGCTCCTACAATGAGCAGTTCTTC. Translating it yields CASSARQESSYNEQFF.

The chain uses TRBV5-6 and TRBJ2-2, with D perhaps TRBD1 or TRBD2 (6 bases each). This CDR3 is built from 18 residues. V lost 7 bases and J lost 5, with 27 bases in between. Germline V lookup: CDR1 SGHDT, CDR2 YYEEEE. The CDR3, as DNA: TGTGCCAGCCGAGGGGAAAATATGGGGGGCATCCGAACCGGGGAGCTGTTTTTT. Protein product: CASRGENMGGIRTGELFF.

The chain links TRBV7-9 to TRBJ1-1, with D possibly being TRBD1 (6 bases). This CDR3 is built from 16 residues. V was trimmed by 0 bases and J by 3 bases, leaving 14 bases between them. CDR1 and CDR2 from the germline V gene are SEHNR and FQNEAQ (reference sequence). The CDR3 region is CASSLAGQRVYTEAFF. CDR3 nucleotide sequence: TGTGCCAGCAGCTTAGCTGGACAGCGGGTCTACACTGAAGCTTTCTTT. The entire variable domain, with the rest obtained from reference TRBV7-9 and TRBJ1-1, is as follows: DTGVSQNPRHKITKRGQNVTFRCDPISEHNRLYWYRQTLGQGPEFLTYFQNEAQLEKSRLLSDRFSAERPKGSFSTLEIQRTEQGDSAMYLCASSLAGQRVYTEAFFGQGTRLTVV.

This chain links TRBV18 with TRBJ1-2; 9 nucleotides line up with TRBD1. Germline loops: CDR1 KGHSH, CDR2 LQKENI. V shed 6 bases and J 4 bases; nucleotides not matched to a gene: 6. The CDR3 extends over 14 amino acids. The CDR3 here is CASSSGTGTYGYTF. Here the CDR3 DNA reads TGTGCCAGCTCGTCCGGGACAGGGACCTATGGCTACACCTTC. Combining the CDR3 with reference TRBV18 and TRBJ1-2 gives the whole variable domain NAGVMQNPRHLVRRRGQEARLRCSPMKGHSHVYWYRQLPEEGLKFMVYLQKENIIDESGMPKERFSAEFPKEGPSILRIQQVVRGDSAAYFCASSSGTGTYGYTFGSGTRLTVV.

The chain couples TRBV28 to TRBJ1-2, with D perhaps TRBD1 (6 bases). V lost 2 bases to trimming and J lost 6 bases, with 13 bases between them. Germline CDR1 reads MDHEN; CDR2 reads SYDVKM. The CDR3 loop spans 14 amino acids. The CDR3 coding sequence is TGTGCCAGCAGTTTAATCTCGGGGGGCCATGGCTACACCTTC. Protein sequence: CASSLISGGHGYTF.

This clone was counted a single time. The V gene is TRBV7-6, the J gene TRBJ2-1, with 11 bases that match TRBD2. CDR3 length equals 18 residues. The junction had 11 bases not matched to a gene; V was cut back by 3 bases and J by 4 bases. Germline V gives CDR1 SGHVS, CDR2 FNYEAQ. The CDR3 DNA reads as TGTGCCAGCAGCTTCCGACACTTTACTAGCGGGGGATACAATGAGCAGTTCTTC. Translated, it gives CASSFRHFTSGGYNEQFF.

The rearrangement uses TRBV6-5 and TRBJ1-1, with D possibly TRBD1 on 5 matching bases. Trimming removed 7 bases from V and 5 bases from J, with 17 bases in between. Germline assignment: CDR1 MNHEY and CDR2 SVGAGI. This CDR3 contains 14 residues. CDR3 residues: CASTFKAGKTEAFF. As DNA, the CDR3 is TGTGCCAGCACCTTTAAAGCAGGGAAGACTGAAGCTTTCTTT.

The CDR3 sequence is CASSDEVSSYNEQFF. For the CDR3, the DNA is TGTGCCAGCAGTGATGAGGTCAGCTCCTACAATGAGCAGTTCTTC. This chain joins TRBV2 and TRBJ2-1, with D unclear. V lost 3 bases and J lost 0, with 9 bases in between. From germline, CDR1 is SNHLY and CDR2 FYNNEI. The CDR3 sequence is 15 residues long.

This clone occurred a few times. The chain couples TRBV15 to TRBJ2-1, with D tentatively TRBD1 or TRBD2 (7 bases each). This CDR3 has 19 amino acids. Trimming took 3 bases from V and 5 from J, leaving 26 bases between them. CDR1 is LNHNV, CDR2 YYDKDF, per germline (reference sequence). The DNA of the CDR3 is TGTGCCACCAGCAGGACCGCCAGGGGGAGGGATTACTTCGACAATGAGCAGTTCTTC. It is translated as CATSRTARGRDYFDNEQFF.

This chain joins TRBV5-1 and TRBJ1-1; D gene unclear. The V end lost 2 bases, the J end lost 3 bases, and 5 bases lay between the germline ends. Germline V gives CDR1 SGHRS, CDR2 YFSETQ. This CDR3 comprises 12 residues. The CDR3 DNA follows: TGCGCCAGCAGCTTCGGAGACACTGAAGCTTTCTTT. Its protein is CASSFGDTEAFF.

This chain uses TRBV7-8 with TRBJ1-4; TRBD1 might be the D (6 bases). Germline V gene lookup returns CDR1 SGHVS and CDR2 FQNEAQ. The CDR3 loop spans 15 amino acids. The ends were cut back, 5 bases at V and 7 bases at J, with 17 bases in the middle. The CDR3, as DNA: TGTGCCAGCAGCCCGCGGACAGCAAGGGGTGAAAAACTGTTTTTT. This encodes CASSPRTARGEKLFF. Full variable domain (remainder filled in from reference TRBV7-8 and TRBJ1-4): GAGVSQSPRYKVAKRGQDVALRCDPISGHVSLFWYQQALGQGPEFLTYFQNEAQLDKSGLPSDRFFAERPEGSVSTLKIQRTQQEDSAVYLCASSPRTARGEKLFFGSGTQLSVL.

The rearrangement uses TRBV15 and TRBJ1-2; tentative D call: TRBD1 (5 bases). Germline V CDR1 and CDR2: LNHNV, YYDKDF (reference sequence). The CDR3 loop spans 16 amino acids. The ends were cut back, 3 bases at V and 0 bases at J, with 14 bases in the middle. CDR3 DNA sequence: TGTGCCACCAGCAGTGGGGGACGGGAAGCTAACTATGGCTACACCTTC. Its translation: CATSSGGREANYGYTF.

The chain uses TRBV27 and TRBJ1-2; tentative D call: TRBD1 (6 bases). V was trimmed by 4 bases and J by 2 bases, leaving 14 bases between them. This CDR3 has 15 residues. CDR1 is MNHEY, CDR2 SMNVEV, per germline (reference sequence). The CDR3 DNA is TGTGCCAGCAGTTACAAGACAGGAGAGAACTATGGCTACACCTTC. Translated, it gives CASSYKTGENYGYTF.

The CDR3 reads CASSLFGTYEQYF. For the CDR3, the DNA is TGTGCCAGCAGTCTTTTCGGTACCTACGAGCAGTACTTC. This sequence joins TRBV28 and TRBJ2-7, with D uncertain. The CDR3 runs to 13 residues. V was shortened by 5 bases and J by 2 bases, with 10 bases between the two germline ends. Germline CDR1 is MDHEN and CDR2 is SYDVKM. Drawing the rest from reference TRBV28 and TRBJ2-7, the complete variable domain is DVKVTQSSRYLVKRTGEKVFLECVQDMDHENMFWYRQDPGLGLRLIYFSYDVKMKEKGDIPEGYSVSREKKERFSLILESASTNQTSMYLCASSLFGTYEQYFGPGTRLTVT.